The text below deals with one T cell receptor beta chain. This entry is derived from a study of sequential checkpoint blockade in melanoma. Overall study: Each arm's sequence ended with maintenance nivolumab.

The treatment here: randomized to nivolumab then ipilimumab (arm A) or the reverse (arm B). No patient had prior DNA-damaging chemotherapy. From thawed PBMCs, live CD3+CD8+ cells negative for CD19 and CD56 were sorted. Germline lookup yields CDR1 SGHTA and CDR2 FQGNSA. CDR3 size: 11 residues. The ends were cut back, 2 bases at V and 6 bases at J, with 5 bases in the middle. Sequenced by immunoSEQ multiplex PCR; TCRdb stores in-frame clones only, minus some. The table includes under 4,000 clones, about three fifths detected once. The chain has TRBV7-2 and TRBJ2-7; no clear D gene. The source of this sequence is a human donor with melanoma. The sequenced sample was CD8+ T cells sorted from blood (inferred from file names), obtained from a patient given nivolumab and ipilimumab in sequence. In DNA form, the CDR3 reads TGTGCCAGCAGCTTAACGGGCGAGCAGTACTTC. Residues: CASSLTGEQYF.